This TCR beta chain originates from a study of metastatic and nonmetastatic thyroid tumors. There are many counts of this clone. Its matching antigen is unknown. The study's findings and limits: Benign nodules reportedly had significantly lower TCR beta diversity than malignant thyroid tumors in blood and tumor.

Each patient went into thyroid surgery without having received any treatment. There are 14 residues in the CDR3. Unmatched junction bases numbered 8, after V lost 6 bases and J lost 7 bases. Authors' processing steps: Clinicopathological groups supplied CDR3 differences that were used to build a distant-metastasis classifier for papillary thyroid cancer. Through MiXCR, TCRdb re-clonotyped the PCR reads. The V and J calls shown here were made by TCRdb, not taken from the authors' results. The profile shows just over 40,000 clones, 10% to 12% of them singletons. The sample was blood. The gene calls are TRBV12-3 or TRBV12-4 and TRBJ2-1, with 8 positions matching TRBD1. This TCR was sampled from a female donor with papillary thyroid cancer or a benign thyroid nodule (not recorded which). Some clones in this sample may be carry-over from other donors' samples. This CDR3 reads CASRRQGMGNEQFF. CDR3 DNA sequence: TGTGCCAGCAGAAGACAGGGGATGGGGAATGAGCAGTTCTTC.